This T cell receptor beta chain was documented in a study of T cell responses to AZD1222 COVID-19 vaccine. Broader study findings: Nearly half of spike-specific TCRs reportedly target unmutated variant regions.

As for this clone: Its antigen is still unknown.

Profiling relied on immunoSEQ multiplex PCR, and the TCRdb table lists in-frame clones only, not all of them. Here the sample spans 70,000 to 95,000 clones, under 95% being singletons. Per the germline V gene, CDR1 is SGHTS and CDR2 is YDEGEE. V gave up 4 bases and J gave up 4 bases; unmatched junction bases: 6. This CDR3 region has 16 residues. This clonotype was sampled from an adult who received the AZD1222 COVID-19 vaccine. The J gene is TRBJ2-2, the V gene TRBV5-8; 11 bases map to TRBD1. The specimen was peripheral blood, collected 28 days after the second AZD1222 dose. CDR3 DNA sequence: TGTGCCAGCAGCAAGGACAGGGGGCCGGGCACCGGGGAGCTGTTTTTT. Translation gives CASSKDRGPGTGELFF.